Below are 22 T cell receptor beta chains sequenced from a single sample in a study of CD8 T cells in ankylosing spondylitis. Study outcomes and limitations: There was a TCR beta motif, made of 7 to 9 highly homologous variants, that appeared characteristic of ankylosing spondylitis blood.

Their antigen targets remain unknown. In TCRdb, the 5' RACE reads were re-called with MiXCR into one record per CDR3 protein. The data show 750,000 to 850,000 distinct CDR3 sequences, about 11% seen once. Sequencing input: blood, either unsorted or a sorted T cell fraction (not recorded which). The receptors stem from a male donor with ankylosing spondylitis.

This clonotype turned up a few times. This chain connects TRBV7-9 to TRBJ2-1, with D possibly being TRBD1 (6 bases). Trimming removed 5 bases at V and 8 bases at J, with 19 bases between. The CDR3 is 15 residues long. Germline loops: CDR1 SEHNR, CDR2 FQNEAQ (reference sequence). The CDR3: CASSLQGRVIDEQFF. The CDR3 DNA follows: TGTGCCAGCAGCCTACAGGGTAGAGTCATAGATGAGCAGTTCTTC.

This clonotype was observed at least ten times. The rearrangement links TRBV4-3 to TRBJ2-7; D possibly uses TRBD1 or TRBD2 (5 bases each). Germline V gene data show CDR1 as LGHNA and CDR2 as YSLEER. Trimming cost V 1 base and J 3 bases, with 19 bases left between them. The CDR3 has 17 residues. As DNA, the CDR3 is TGCGCCAGCAGCCAAGTTTGGGCAGGTCGGGACCACTACGAGCAGTACTTC. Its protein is CASSQVWAGRDHYEQYF.

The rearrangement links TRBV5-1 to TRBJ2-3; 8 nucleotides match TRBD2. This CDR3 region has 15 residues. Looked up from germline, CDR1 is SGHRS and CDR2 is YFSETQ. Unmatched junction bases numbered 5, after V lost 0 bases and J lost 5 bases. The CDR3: CASSLASGREDTQYF. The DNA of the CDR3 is TGCGCCAGCAGCTTGGCGAGCGGGAGAGAAGATACGCAGTATTTT.

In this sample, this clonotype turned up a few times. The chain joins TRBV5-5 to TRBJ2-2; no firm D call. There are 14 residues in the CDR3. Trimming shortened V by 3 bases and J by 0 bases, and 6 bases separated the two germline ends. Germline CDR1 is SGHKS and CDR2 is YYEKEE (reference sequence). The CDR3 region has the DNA TGTGCCAGCAGCTACTCACCGAACACCGGGGAGCTGTTTTTT. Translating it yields CASSYSPNTGELFF.

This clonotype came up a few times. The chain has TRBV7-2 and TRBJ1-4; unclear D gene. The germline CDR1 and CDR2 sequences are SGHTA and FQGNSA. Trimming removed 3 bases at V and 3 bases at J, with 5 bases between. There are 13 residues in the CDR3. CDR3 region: CASSFSPNEKLFF. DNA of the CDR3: TGTGCCAGCAGCTTTTCCCCTAATGAAAAACTGTTTTTT.

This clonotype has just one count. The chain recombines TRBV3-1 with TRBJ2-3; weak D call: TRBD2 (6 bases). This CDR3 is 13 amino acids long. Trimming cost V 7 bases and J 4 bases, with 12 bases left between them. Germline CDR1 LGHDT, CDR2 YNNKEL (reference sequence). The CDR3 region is CASNFREADTQYF. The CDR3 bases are TGTGCCAGCAACTTCAGGGAGGCAGATACGCAGTATTTT.

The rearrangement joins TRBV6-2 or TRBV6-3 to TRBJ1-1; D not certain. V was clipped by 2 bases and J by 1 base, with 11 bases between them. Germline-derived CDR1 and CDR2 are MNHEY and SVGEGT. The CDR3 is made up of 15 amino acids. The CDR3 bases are TGTGCCAGCAGTTACCCTTCCGAGGAGAACACTGAAGCTTTCTTT. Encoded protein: CASSYPSEENTEAFF.

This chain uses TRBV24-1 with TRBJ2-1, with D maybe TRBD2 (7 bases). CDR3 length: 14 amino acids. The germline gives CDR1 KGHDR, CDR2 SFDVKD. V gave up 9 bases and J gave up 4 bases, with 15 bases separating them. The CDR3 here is CATGGRGRYNEQFF. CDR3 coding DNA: TGTGCCACCGGCGGGCGGGGGCGTTACAATGAGCAGTTCTTC.

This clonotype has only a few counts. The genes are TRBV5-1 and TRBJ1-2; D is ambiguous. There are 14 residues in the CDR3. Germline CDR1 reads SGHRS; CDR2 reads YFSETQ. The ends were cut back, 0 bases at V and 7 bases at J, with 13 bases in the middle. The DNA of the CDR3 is TGCGCCAGCAGCTTGGGGTCTTCGGGAGGTGGCTACACCTTC. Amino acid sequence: CASSLGSSGGGYTF.

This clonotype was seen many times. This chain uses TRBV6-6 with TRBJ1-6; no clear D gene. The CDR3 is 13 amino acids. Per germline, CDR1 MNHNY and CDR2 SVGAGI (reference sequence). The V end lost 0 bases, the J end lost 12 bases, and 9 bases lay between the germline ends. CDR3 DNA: TGTGCCAGCAGTTACTCGAGGGAGGTACCCCTCCACTTT. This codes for CASSYSREVPLHF.

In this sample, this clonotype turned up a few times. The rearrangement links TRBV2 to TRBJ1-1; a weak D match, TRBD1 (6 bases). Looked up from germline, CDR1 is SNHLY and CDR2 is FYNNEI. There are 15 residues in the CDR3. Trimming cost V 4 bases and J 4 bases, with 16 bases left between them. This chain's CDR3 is CASSVWLPGVTEAFF. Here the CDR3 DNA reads TGTGCCAGCAGTGTTTGGCTGCCAGGGGTCACTGAAGCTTTCTTT.

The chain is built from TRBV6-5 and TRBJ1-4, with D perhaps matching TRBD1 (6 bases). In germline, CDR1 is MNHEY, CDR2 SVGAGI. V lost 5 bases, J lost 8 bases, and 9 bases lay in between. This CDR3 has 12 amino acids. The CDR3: CASSQQGEKLFF. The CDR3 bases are TGTGCCAGCAGTCAACAGGGAGAAAAACTGTTTTTT.

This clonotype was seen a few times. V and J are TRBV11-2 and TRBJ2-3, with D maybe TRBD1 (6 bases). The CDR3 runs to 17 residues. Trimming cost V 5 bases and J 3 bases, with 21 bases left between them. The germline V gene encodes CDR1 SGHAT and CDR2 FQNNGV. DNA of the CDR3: TGTGCCAGCAGCCCCGACAGGTCCTCTTGGCGGACAGATACGCAGTATTTT. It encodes CASSPDRSSWRTDTQYF.

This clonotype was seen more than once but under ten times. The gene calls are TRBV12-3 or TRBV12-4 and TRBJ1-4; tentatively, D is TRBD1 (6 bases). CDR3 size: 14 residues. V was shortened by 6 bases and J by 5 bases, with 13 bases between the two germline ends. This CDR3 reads CASRPDRLNEKLFF. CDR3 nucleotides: TGTGCCAGCAGACCCGACAGGCTAAATGAAAAACTGTTTTTT.

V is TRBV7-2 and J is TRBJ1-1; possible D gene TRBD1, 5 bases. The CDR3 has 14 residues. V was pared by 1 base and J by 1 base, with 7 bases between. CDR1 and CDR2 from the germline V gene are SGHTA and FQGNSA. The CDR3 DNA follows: TGTGCCAGCAGCTTAGGACAGTGGAACACTGAAGCTTTCTTT. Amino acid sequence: CASSLGQWNTEAFF.

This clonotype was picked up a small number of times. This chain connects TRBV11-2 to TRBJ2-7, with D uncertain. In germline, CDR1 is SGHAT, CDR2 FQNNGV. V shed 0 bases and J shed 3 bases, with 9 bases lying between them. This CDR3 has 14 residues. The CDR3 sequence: CASSLDLSFYEQYF. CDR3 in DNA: TGTGCCAGCAGCTTAGATCTCAGTTTCTACGAGCAGTACTTC.

The CDR3: CASSRPGTQLGKLFF. The CDR3 DNA is TGTGCCAGCAGCCGTCCCGGGACACAACTAGGAAAACTGTTTTTT. The gene calls are TRBV7-9 and TRBJ1-4; a weak D match, TRBD1 (6 bases). Trimming cost V 5 bases and J 10 bases, with 20 bases left between them. Germline loops: CDR1 SEHNR, CDR2 FQNEAQ (reference sequence). This CDR3 has 15 amino acids.

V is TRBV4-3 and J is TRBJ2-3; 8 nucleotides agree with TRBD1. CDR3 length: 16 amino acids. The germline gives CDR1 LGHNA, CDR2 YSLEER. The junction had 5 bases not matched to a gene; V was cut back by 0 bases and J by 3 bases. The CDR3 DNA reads TGCGCCAGCAGCCAAGAGACAGGGGTTCGTACAGATACGCAGTATTTT. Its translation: CASSQETGVRTDTQYF.

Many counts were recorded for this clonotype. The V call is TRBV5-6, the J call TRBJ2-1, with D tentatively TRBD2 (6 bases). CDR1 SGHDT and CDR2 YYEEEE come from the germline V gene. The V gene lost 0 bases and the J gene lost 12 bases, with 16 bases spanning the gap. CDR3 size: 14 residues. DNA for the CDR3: TGTGCCAGCAGCTTGGGGGAGGTCGCTATTGGGCAGTTCTTC. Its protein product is CASSLGEVAIGQFF.

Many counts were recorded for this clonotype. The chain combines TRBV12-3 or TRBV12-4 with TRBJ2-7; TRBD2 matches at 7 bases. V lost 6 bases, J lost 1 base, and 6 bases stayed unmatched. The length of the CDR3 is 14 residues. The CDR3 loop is CASSPRGGSYEQYF. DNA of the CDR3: TGTGCCAGCAGCCCACGGGGAGGGTCCTACGAGCAGTACTTC.

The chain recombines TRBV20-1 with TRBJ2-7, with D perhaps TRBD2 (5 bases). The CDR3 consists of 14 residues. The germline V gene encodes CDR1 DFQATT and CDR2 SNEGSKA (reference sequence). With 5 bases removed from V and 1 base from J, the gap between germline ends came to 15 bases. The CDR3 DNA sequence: TGCAGTGCTGTCAGAGGGTCGGGGTCCTACGAGCAGTACTTC. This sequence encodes CSAVRGSGSYEQYF.

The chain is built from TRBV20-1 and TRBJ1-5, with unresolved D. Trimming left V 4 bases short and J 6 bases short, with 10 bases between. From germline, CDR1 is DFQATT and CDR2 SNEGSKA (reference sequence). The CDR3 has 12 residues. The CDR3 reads CSATAGRQPQHF. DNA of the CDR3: TGCAGTGCTACCGCAGGCCGTCAGCCCCAGCATTTT.